Below are 27 T cell receptor beta chains sequenced from a single sample in a study of cytotoxic CD8 clonotypes in ibrutinib-treated CLL. Repertoires were generated with immunoSEQ multiplex PCR, while TCRdb's copy carries only in-frame clones and drops some. The data show roughly 63,000 clones, approximately 57% seen once. The specimen comprised PBMCs, sampled after 12 months of ibrutinib treatment. These receptors were taken from a human donor with chronic lymphocytic leukemia.

In the case of this clone: Mismatch with germline at one junction end may stem from a read error. This chain links TRBV19 with TRBJ2-7; no reliable D call. The CDR3 has 15 amino acids. In germline, CDR1 is LNHDA, CDR2 SQIVND (reference sequence). The CDR3 region has the DNA TGTGCCAGTGGTATGGGTCCGGCGGAGTCCTACGAGCAGTACTTC. This codes for CASGMGPAESYEQYF.

This clone appeared once. The chain carries TRBV10-2 and TRBJ1-1; D is perhaps TRBD1 (6 bases). The CDR3 is 14 residues long. The V end was cut by 8 bases, the J end by 4 bases, with 17 bases between. CDR1 and CDR2 (germline): WSHSY, SAAADI. The CDR3 nucleotides are TGCGCCAGCTTTTGGGAAGCCAGGGGCACTGAAGCTTTCTTT. Residues: CASFWEARGTEAFF.

The chain uses TRBV5-4 and TRBJ2-5; TRBD2 aligns across 9 bases. This CDR3 is built from 15 residues. Germline V CDR1 and CDR2: SGHNT, YYREEE (reference sequence). The V segment lost 0 bases and the J segment 4 bases; nucleotides outside the gene matches: 4. CDR3 protein: CASSLVAGLAETQYF. For the CDR3, the DNA is TGTGCCAGCAGCTTGGTTGCGGGACTAGCAGAGACCCAGTACTTC.

The chain recombines TRBV28 with TRBJ2-1; TRBD2 aligns across 8 bases. CDR1 MDHEN and CDR2 SYDVKM come from the germline V gene. The CDR3 spans 16 residues. With V trimmed by 4 bases and J by 8 bases, 13 bases remained unmatched. The CDR3 bases are TGTGCCAGCAGTTATCTAGCGGGTCTACAAACGGATGAGCAGTTCTTC. This codes for CASSYLAGLQTDEQFF.

V usage is TRBV7-8 and J usage is TRBJ2-2; 7 positions agree with TRBD1. The trim removed 5 bases at V and 1 base at J, leaving 4 bases unmatched. Per germline, CDR1 SGHVS and CDR2 FQNEAQ. The CDR3 contains 15 residues. DNA for the CDR3: TGTGCCAGCAGCCCTCGGACAGGGAACACCGGGGAGCTGTTTTTT. Its translation: CASSPRTGNTGELFF.

In its sample, this clone was seen many times. The chain combines TRBV10-3 with TRBJ2-7; 13 positions match TRBD2. V dropped 4 bases and J dropped 5; count of bases not matched to a gene: 5. This CDR3 comprises 15 residues. Germline lookup yields CDR1 ENHRY and CDR2 SYGVKD. The CDR3 DNA is TGTGCCATCAGTGGGACTAGCGGGGGCAGAAACGAGCAGTACGTC. As protein: CAISGTSGGRNEQYV.

This clone has only a few counts. The V gene is TRBV25-1, the J gene TRBJ2-7; TRBD2 matches 7 bases. Germline-derived CDR1 and CDR2 are MGHDK and SYGVNS. The CDR3 extends over 14 amino acids. The V and J ends lost 5 bases and 4 bases, in that order; junction bases with no gene match: 8. CDR3 bases: TGTGCCAGCAGTCTGAGCGGGAATCGTTACGAGCAGTACTTC. Protein: CASSLSGNRYEQYF.

The sample holds a few counts of this clone. The V call is TRBV6-1, the J call TRBJ2-5; D is undetermined. The length of the CDR3 is 13 residues. Trimming removed 8 bases from V and 4 bases from J, with 14 bases in between. CDR1 and CDR2 from the germline V gene are MNHNS and SASEGT. The DNA for the CDR3 is TGTGCCAGCCAGAGAGGTTTGGGAGAGACCCAGTACTTC. Translation gives CASQRGLGETQYF.

The rearrangement joins TRBV6-6 to TRBJ1-6; TRBD1 is a possible D gene (5 bases). Germline V gene data show CDR1 as MNHNY and CDR2 as SVGAGI (reference sequence). The CDR3 spans 14 residues. V dropped 4 bases and J dropped 8 bases, with 12 bases sitting between them. The CDR3 reads CASSSTDTHSPLHF. The CDR3 DNA follows: TGTGCCAGCAGTTCGACAGACACCCATTCACCCCTCCACTTT.

The V gene is TRBV27, the J gene TRBJ1-1; D is unresolved. The V gene lost 7 bases and the J gene lost 5 bases, with 11 bases spanning the gap. The CDR3 is 12 amino acids. Germline CDR1 and CDR2: MNHEY and SMNVEV (reference sequence). Written as DNA, the CDR3 is TGTGCCAGCAAGTACATGGGAACTGAAGCTTTCTTT. Its protein is CASKYMGTEAFF.

This clone has more than one count but fewer than ten. The chain carries TRBV4-2 and TRBJ2-1; 8 bases agree with TRBD2. Trimming cost V 8 bases and J 5 bases; bases outside gene matches: 11. In germline, CDR1 is LGHNA, CDR2 YNFKEQ. This CDR3 region has 15 residues. CDR3 bases: TGTGCCAGCGCTGACTCACTAGCGGCCCACAATGAGCAGTTCTTC. Its protein is CASADSLAAHNEQFF.

The genes are TRBV7-8 and TRBJ1-1; 9 bases align to TRBD1. Trimming at V came to 0 bases and at J to 7 bases, leaving 6 bases not matched to a gene. This CDR3 has 15 residues. CDR1 and CDR2 (germline): SGHVS, FQNEAQ. CDR3 sequence: CASSLATGGESEAFF. The DNA of the CDR3 is TGTGCCAGCAGCTTAGCCACAGGGGGCGAGAGTGAAGCTTTCTTT.

The CDR3 DNA sequence: TGCGCCAGCAGCCCGGAGTTGCGGGAGGGCCTGGGCACAGATACGCAGTATTTT. It is translated as CASSPELREGLGTDTQYF. The rearrangement links TRBV4-1 to TRBJ2-3; 9 nucleotides agree with TRBD2. Germline lookup yields CDR1 MGHRA and CDR2 YSYEKL. The CDR3 extends over 18 amino acids. The junction had 12 bases not matched to a gene; V was cut back by 4 bases and J by 1 base.

This clone was recorded many times. This CDR3 is CASSLVGPGQGAYGYTF. CDR3 in DNA: TGTGCCAGCAGCCTTGTGGGACCGGGACAGGGGGCTTATGGCTACACCTTC. This sequence joins TRBV5-8 and TRBJ1-2; TRBD1 aligns across 12 bases. The germline V gene encodes CDR1 SGHTS and CDR2 YDEGEE. Germline trimming cut 4 bases from V and 5 bases from J; bases unmatched to any gene: 12. The CDR3 has 17 amino acids.

The chain joins TRBV10-3 to TRBJ2-3; a possible D gene is TRBD1 (5 bases). V was cut by 7 bases and J by 2 bases, with 13 bases left in between. Germline values: CDR1 ENHRY, CDR2 SYGVKD. The CDR3 loop spans 14 amino acids. The chain's CDR3 is CAITTGGATDTQYF. CDR3 nucleotide sequence: TGTGCCATCACCACAGGTGGTGCCACAGATACGCAGTATTTT.

Only a few counts were recorded for this clone. The chain carries TRBV28 and TRBJ2-4; 9 nucleotides line up with TRBD2. This CDR3 comprises 17 residues. Germline CDR1 is MDHEN and CDR2 is SYDVKM. V lost 6 bases to trimming and J lost 0 bases; unmatched junction nucleotides: 9. Written as DNA, the CDR3 is TGTGCCAGCAGCCCGGGACTAGCTGTCTTAGCCAAAAACATTCAGTACTTC. Encoded protein: CASSPGLAVLAKNIQYF.

The rearrangement joins TRBV5-4 to TRBJ2-3; D could derive from TRBD1 or TRBD2 (5 bases each). V lost 3 bases to trimming and J lost 1 base, with 12 bases between them. The V gene's germline CDR1 is SGHNT and CDR2 YYREEE (reference sequence). The CDR3 is 15 amino acids. CDR3 DNA sequence: TGTGCCAGCAGCTCCGTCCGGGGCCGCACAGATACGCAGTATTTT. Residues: CASSSVRGRTDTQYF.

This clone was observed a few times. The V gene is TRBV28, the J gene TRBJ1-1; D gene ambiguous. CDR1 MDHEN and CDR2 SYDVKM come from the germline V gene. CDR3 size: 15 residues. The ends were cut back, 5 bases at V and 4 bases at J, with 17 bases in the middle. CDR3 amino acids: CASSPPLGRGTEAFF. In DNA, the CDR3 is TGTGCCAGCAGTCCCCCCCTGGGTCGGGGCACTGAAGCTTTCTTT.

This clone turned up a few times. The chain is built from TRBV4-1 and TRBJ1-2; no firm D call. With 1 base removed from V and 7 bases from J, the gap between germline ends came to 7 bases. CDR3 length: 12 amino acids. CDR1 is MGHRA and CDR2 is YSYEKL in the germline V gene. CDR3 nucleotides: TGCGCCAGCAGCCAAGTGGGAGGTGGCTACACCTTC. This encodes CASSQVGGGYTF.

This clone appeared a single time. The rearrangement uses TRBV29-1 and TRBJ2-7; D may be TRBD1 or TRBD2 (6 bases each). Germline V gene lookup returns CDR1 SQVTM and CDR2 ANQGSEA. V dropped 5 bases and J dropped 3 bases, with 23 bases sitting between them. The CDR3 loop spans 16 amino acids. The CDR3 reads CSVLQGRGVWYYEQYV. Written as DNA, the CDR3 is TGCAGCGTTCTGCAGGGTAGGGGGGTTTGGTACTACGAGCAGTACGTC.

The chain links TRBV5-1 to TRBJ2-1, with 10 bases aligning to TRBD1. The ends lost 5 bases at V and 0 bases at J; junction bases unmatched: 8. The CDR3 loop spans 17 amino acids. The germline V gene has CDR1 SGHRS and CDR2 YFSETQ. For the CDR3, the DNA is TGCGCCAGCAGACCCGGACAGGGGGAAAGCTCCTACAATGAGCAGTTCTTC. Protein: CASRPGQGESSYNEQFF.

The table lists this clone with a few counts. The chain recombines TRBV9 with TRBJ2-1; weak D call: TRBD2 (6 bases). Germline V gives CDR1 SGDLS, CDR2 YYNGEE. The CDR3 length is 13 residues. The V end was cut by 5 bases, the J end by 6 bases, with 12 bases between. The CDR3: CASRASVGNEQFF. DNA for the CDR3: TGTGCCAGCAGGGCTAGCGTCGGCAATGAGCAGTTCTTC.

This clone was seen repeatedly, ten times or more. The chain recombines TRBV10-1 with TRBJ2-5; tentatively, D is TRBD2 (5 bases). The CDR3 contains 15 residues. The germline gives CDR1 WNHNN, CDR2 SYGVQD (reference sequence). V was trimmed by 3 bases and J by 4 bases, leaving 15 bases between them. CDR3 coding DNA: TGCGCCAGCAGTGATGCAGGACGGGGTAGAGAGACCCAGTACTTC. Amino acids: CASSDAGRGRETQYF.

The chain carries TRBV10-3 and TRBJ2-6; 11 nucleotides align to TRBD2. Losses at the gene ends were 9 bases for V and 1 base for J; bases not matched to a gene: 5. Germline values: CDR1 ENHRY, CDR2 SYGVKD. The CDR3 has 16 amino acids. CDR3 nucleotide sequence: TGTGCCATTAGGGGACTAGCGGATTCTGGGGCCAACGTCCTGACTTTC. Amino acids: CAIRGLADSGANVLTF.

The chain joins TRBV7-9 to TRBJ1-2; TRBD1 might be the D (5 bases). CDR1 is SEHNR, CDR2 FQNEAQ, per germline (reference sequence). This CDR3 is built from 14 residues. Trimming stripped 5 bases from V and 2 bases from J, with 12 bases between. As DNA, the CDR3 is TGTGCCAGCAGCACCGTGCCAGGGAACTATGGCTACACCTTC. It is translated as CASSTVPGNYGYTF.

The V gene is TRBV29-1, the J gene TRBJ2-5; D may be TRBD1 (6 bases). The germline V gene encodes CDR1 SQVTM and CDR2 ANQGSEA. CDR3 length: 13 amino acids. V was trimmed by 3 bases and J by 4 bases, leaving 12 bases between them. The CDR3 DNA follows: TGCAGCGTTGACGCAGGGGCACGAGAGACCCAGTACTTC. Translated, it gives CSVDAGARETQYF.

This rearrangement joins TRBV30 to TRBJ1-2; TRBD1 is a possible D gene (5 bases). V shed 0 bases and J shed 0 bases, with 11 bases lying between them. Germline V CDR1 and CDR2: GTSNPN, SVGIG (reference sequence). The CDR3 consists of 15 residues. The DNA for the CDR3 is TGTGCCTGGAGTGTGGGGGGGATCCCTAACTATGGCTACACCTTC. It is translated as CAWSVGGIPNYGYTF.